This TCR beta chain was captured by sequencing in a study of Graves' ophthalmopathy and Graves' hyperthyroidism. Study at large: If no ophthalmopathy appeared within 18 months of follow-up, hyperthyroidism was termed stable. Whole-study findings and limits: From stable hyperthyroidism, ophthalmopathy was separated by a 13-signature model with 87.88% sensitivity and around 80% specificity. Most thyroid clonotypes with frequency above 0.001 were detected in blood too.

The sample holds many counts of this clonotype. The antigen is not known. Using RNA transcripts, the TCR beta CDR3 regions were amplified. Investigators did first-round RT-PCR with HTBI primers, then second-round multiplex PCR. TCRdb re-called the multiplex PCR reads through MiXCR, storing one row per CDR3 protein. The sample has around 1.1 million distinct CDR3 sequences, about 40% seen once. V lost 2 bases and J 10 bases, leaving 12 bases between the germline ends. CDR3 length: 14 amino acids. The V gene's germline CDR1 is SNHLY and CDR2 FYNNEI. New diagnoses, under 2 months' duration, and ages 18 to 65 characterized the hyperthyroidism patients.

This TCR was sampled from an adult man with Graves' hyperthyroidism. Sequencing was carried out using peripheral blood or thyroid tissue (not recorded which). This chain joins TRBV2 and TRBJ1-6; no clear D. This CDR3 reads CASSESVVRSPLHF. CDR3 sequence (DNA): TGTGCCAGCAGTGAATCAGTCGTTAGGTCACCCCTCCACTTT.